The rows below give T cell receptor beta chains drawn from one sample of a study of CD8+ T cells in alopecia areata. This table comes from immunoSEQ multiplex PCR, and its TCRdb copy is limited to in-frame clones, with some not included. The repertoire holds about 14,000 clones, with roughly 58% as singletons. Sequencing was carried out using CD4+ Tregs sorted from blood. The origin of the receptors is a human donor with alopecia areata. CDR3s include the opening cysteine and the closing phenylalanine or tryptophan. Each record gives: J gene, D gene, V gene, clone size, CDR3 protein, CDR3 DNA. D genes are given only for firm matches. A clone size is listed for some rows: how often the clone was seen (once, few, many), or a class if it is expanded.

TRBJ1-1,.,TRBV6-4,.,CASSTWTGTEAFF,TGTGCCAGCAGTACCTGGACGGGGACTGAAGCTTTCTTT
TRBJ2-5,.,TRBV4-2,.,CASSQERGRGKTQYF,TGTGCCAGCAGCCAAGAACGTGGCAGGGGCAAGACCCAGTACTTC
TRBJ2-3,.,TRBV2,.,CASRVSDTQYF,TGTGCCAGCAGGGTTTCAGATACGCAGTATTTT
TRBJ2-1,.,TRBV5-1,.,CASSLPRYGSHNEQFF,TGCGCCAGCAGCTTGCCCCGTTACGGGAGCCACAATGAGCAGTTCTTC
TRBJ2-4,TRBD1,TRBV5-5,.,CASSSFPGQGGYF,TGTGCCAGCAGCTCTTTCCCGGGACAGGGAGGGTACTTC
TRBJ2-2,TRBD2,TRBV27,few,CASSLWTSGGELFF,TGTGCCAGCAGTTTGTGGACTAGCGGCGGGGAGCTGTTTTTT
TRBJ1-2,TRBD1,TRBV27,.,CASKYRGALDGYTF,TGTGCCAGCAAGTACAGGGGAGCGTTGGATGGCTACACCTTC
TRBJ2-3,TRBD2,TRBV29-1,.,CSVVRREGLADTQYF,TGCAGCGTTGTGAGGCGGGAGGGCCTTGCAGATACGCAGTATTTT
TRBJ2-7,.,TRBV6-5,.,CASRGISYEQYF,TGTGCCAGCAGAGGTATTTCCTACGAGCAGTACTTC
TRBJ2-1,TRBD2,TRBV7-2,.,CASRRMRSGQSYNEQFF,TGTGCCAGCAGACGTATGCGTAGCGGGCAGTCCTACAATGAGCAGTTCTTC
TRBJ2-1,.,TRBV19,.,CASSINWLNEQFF,TGTGCCAGTAGTATTAACTGGCTCAATGAGCAGTTCTTC
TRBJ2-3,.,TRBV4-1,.,CASSQEAPIPAQYF,TGCGCCAGCAGCCAAGAGGCGCCTATACCCGCGCAGTATTTT
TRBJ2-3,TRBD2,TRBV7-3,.,CASSLSLNPGGRLDTQYF,TGTGCCAGCAGCTTATCTCTGAATCCCGGCGGGAGACTGGATACGCAGTATTTT
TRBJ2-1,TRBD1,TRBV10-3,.,CAISGTGANEQFF,TGTGCCATCTCGGGGACAGGGGCTAATGAGCAGTTCTTC
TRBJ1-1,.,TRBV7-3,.,CASSLTPSTEAFF,TGTGCCAGCAGCTTAACGCCCAGCACTGAAGCTTTCTTT
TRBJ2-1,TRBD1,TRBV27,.,CASSLERTGSEQFF,TGTGCCAGCAGTCTCGAAAGGACAGGGTCTGAGCAGTTCTTC
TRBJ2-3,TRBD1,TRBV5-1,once,CASSNGQGASSSTDTQYF,TGCGCCAGCAGCAACGGACAGGGGGCCTCTTCAAGCACAGATACGCAGTATTTT
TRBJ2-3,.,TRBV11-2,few,CASSPSYTDTQYF,TGTGCCAGCAGCCCTTCCTACACAGATACGCAGTATTTT
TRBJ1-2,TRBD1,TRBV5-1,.,CASSLAYRGNYGYTF,TGCGCCAGCAGCTTGGCCTACAGGGGAAACTATGGCTACACCTTC
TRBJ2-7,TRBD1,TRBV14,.,CASSPGTGNYEQYF,TGTGCCAGCAGCCCCGGGACAGGGAACTACGAGCAGTACTTC
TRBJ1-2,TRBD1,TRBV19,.,CASSMTTGVGGYTF,TGTGCCAGTAGTATGACCACAGGGGTAGGGGGCTACACCTTC
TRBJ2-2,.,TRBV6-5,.,CASSYQPTGELFF,TGTGCCAGCAGTTACCAACCCACCGGGGAGCTGTTTTTT
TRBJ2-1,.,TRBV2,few,CARTSSVLSSEQFF,TGTGCCAGGACCAGCTCCGTCCTGTCGTCTGAGCAGTTCTTC
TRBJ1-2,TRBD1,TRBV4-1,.,CASSQGLARGGIYGYTF,TGCGCCAGCAGCCAAGGCCTGGCCAGGGGGGGGATATATGGCTACACCTTC
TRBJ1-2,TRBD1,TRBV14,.,CASSQDRGLFYGYTF,TGTGCCAGCAGCCAGGACAGGGGGCTGTTCTATGGCTACACCTTC